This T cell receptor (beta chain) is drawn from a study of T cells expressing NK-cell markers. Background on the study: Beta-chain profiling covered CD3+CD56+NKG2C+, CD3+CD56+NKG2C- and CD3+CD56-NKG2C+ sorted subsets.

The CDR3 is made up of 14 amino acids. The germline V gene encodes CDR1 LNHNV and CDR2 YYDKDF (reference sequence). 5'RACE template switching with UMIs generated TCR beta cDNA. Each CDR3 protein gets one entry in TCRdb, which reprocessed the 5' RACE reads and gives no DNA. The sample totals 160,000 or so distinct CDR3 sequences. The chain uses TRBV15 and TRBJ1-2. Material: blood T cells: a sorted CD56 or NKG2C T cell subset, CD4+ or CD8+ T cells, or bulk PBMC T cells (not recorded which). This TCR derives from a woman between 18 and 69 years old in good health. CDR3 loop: CATSIAYGDYGYTF.